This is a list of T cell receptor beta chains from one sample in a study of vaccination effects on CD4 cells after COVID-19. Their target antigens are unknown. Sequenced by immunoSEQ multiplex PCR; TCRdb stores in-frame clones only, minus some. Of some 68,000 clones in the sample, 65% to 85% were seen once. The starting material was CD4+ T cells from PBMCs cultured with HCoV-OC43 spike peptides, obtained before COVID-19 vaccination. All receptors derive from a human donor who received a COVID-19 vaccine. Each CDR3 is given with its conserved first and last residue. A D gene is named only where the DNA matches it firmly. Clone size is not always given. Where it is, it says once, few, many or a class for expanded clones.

CDR3: CASSQVKGKSPLHF; DNA: TGTGCCAGCAGCCAAGTAAAGGGAAAGTCACCCCTCCACTTT; size: few; J: TRBJ1-6; V: TRBV3-1/TRBV3-2; D: -
CDR3: CASSQAAGVSGELFF; DNA: TGTGCCAGCAGCCAAGCCGCAGGGGTCAGCGGGGAGCTGTTTTTT; size: -; J: TRBJ2-2; V: TRBV3-1/TRBV3-2; D: -
CDR3: CASSGSGLTATGELFF; DNA: TGTGCCAGCAGTGGCTCCGGGCTTACGGCGACCGGGGAGCTGTTTTTT; size: -; J: TRBJ2-2; V: TRBV6-1; D: -
CDR3: CASSLSVEEGRGYTF; DNA: TGTGCCAGCAGCTTATCCGTCGAGGAAGGGAGAGGCTACACCTTC; size: -; J: TRBJ1-2; V: TRBV11-1; D: -
CDR3: CASSQAPPVFSYNEQFF; DNA: TGCGCCAGCAGCCAGGCTCCCCCGGTTTTCTCCTACAATGAGCAGTTCTTC; size: once; J: TRBJ2-1; V: TRBV4-3; D: -
CDR3: CASSIEINYGYTF; DNA: TGTGCCAGTAGTATTGAAATCAACTATGGCTACACCTTC; size: -; J: TRBJ1-2; V: TRBV19; D: -
CDR3: CAWRNTGANVLTF; DNA: TGTGCCTGGAGGAATACTGGGGCCAACGTCCTGACTTTC; size: -; J: TRBJ2-6; V: TRBV30; D: -
CDR3: CASSLRPEDTQYF; DNA: TGTGCCAGCAGCTTAAGACCGGAGGATACGCAGTATTTT; size: -; J: TRBJ2-3; V: TRBV11-3; D: -
CDR3: CASSVDFTGELFF; DNA: TGTGCCAGCAGCGTTGACTTCACCGGGGAGCTGTTTTTT; size: many; J: TRBJ2-2; V: TRBV9; D: -
CDR3: CASSPITGRSYGYTF; DNA: TGTGCCAGCAGTCCAATTACAGGGAGGAGCTATGGCTACACCTTC; size: -; J: TRBJ1-2; V: TRBV27; D: -
CDR3: CASSLWSRGLSTDTQYF; DNA: TGTGCCAGCAGCTTATGGTCCCGGGGCCTCAGCACAGATACGCAGTATTTT; size: -; J: TRBJ2-3; V: TRBV7-3; D: -
CDR3: CAISDGQGETQYF; DNA: TGTGCCATCAGTGATGGGCAGGGTGAGACCCAGTACTTC; size: once; J: TRBJ2-5; V: TRBV10-3; D: -
CDR3: CASSPLPAGTGATTNEKLFF; DNA: TGCGCCAGCAGCCCCCTCCCCGCCGGGACAGGGGCCACAACTAATGAAAAACTGTTTTTT; size: -; J: TRBJ1-4; V: TRBV4-1; D: TRBD1
CDR3: CASSFRNSPLHF; DNA: TGTGCCAGCAGCTTCCGGAATTCACCCCTCCACTTT; size: -; J: TRBJ1-6; V: TRBV5-6; D: -
CDR3: CASSFSTGGSTEAFF; DNA: TGCGCCAGCAGCTTCTCCACAGGGGGATCCACTGAAGCTTTCTTT; size: -; J: TRBJ1-1; V: TRBV5-1; D: TRBD1
CDR3: CASSLGGNGAFF; DNA: TGTGCCAGCAGTCTAGGAGGGAATGGAGCTTTCTTT; size: -; J: TRBJ1-1; V: TRBV7-9; D: -
CDR3: CASSASGGATDTQYF; DNA: TGTGCCAGCAGTGCTAGCGGGGGGGCCACAGATACGCAGTATTTT; size: once; J: TRBJ2-3; V: TRBV6-4; D: TRBD2
CDR3: CASSLGTGVGSPDTQYF; DNA: TGCGCCAGCAGCTTGGGCACGGGAGTGGGGAGTCCAGATACGCAGTATTTT; size: -; J: TRBJ2-3; V: TRBV5-1; D: -
CDR3: CATSEGGRAEAFF; DNA: TGTGCCACCAGTGAGGGGGGACGGGCTGAAGCTTTCTTT; size: -; J: TRBJ1-1; V: TRBV24-1; D: -
CDR3: CASSSPGTANSPLHF; DNA: TGTGCCAGCAGCTCTCCCGGGACAGCGAATTCTCCCCTCCACTTT; size: -; J: TRBJ1-6; V: TRBV3-1/TRBV3-2; D: TRBD1
CDR3: CASSQRTGNSPLHF; DNA: TGCGCCAGCAGCCAAAGGACGGGTAATTCACCCCTCCACTTT; size: -; J: TRBJ1-6; V: TRBV5-1; D: -
CDR3: CASSSLNEQFF; DNA: TGTGCCAGCTCCAGCCTCAATGAGCAGTTCTTC; size: -; J: TRBJ2-1; V: TRBV18; D: -
CDR3: CASSVSGTRDNEQFF; DNA: TGTGCCAGCAGCGTATCCGGGACCCGTGACAATGAGCAGTTCTTC; size: -; J: TRBJ2-1; V: TRBV3-1/TRBV3-2; D: -
CDR3: CATSDLQGSGGWETQYF; DNA: TGTGCCACCAGTGATTTGCAGGGTAGCGGGGGATGGGAGACCCAGTACTTC; size: -; J: TRBJ2-5; V: TRBV24-1; D: TRBD2
CDR3: CASSTRDRGETQYF; DNA: TGCGCCAGCAGCACCCGGGACAGGGGCGAGACCCAGTACTTC; size: once; J: TRBJ2-5; V: TRBV5-1; D: TRBD1
CDR3: CASSLSAGSSGQETQYF; DNA: TGCGCCAGCAGCTTGAGTGCGGGCTCTAGCGGCCAAGAGACCCAGTACTTC; size: -; J: TRBJ2-5; V: TRBV5-1; D: TRBD2
CDR3: CASSVGNSRNEQFF; DNA: TGTGCCAGCAGCGTAGGGAACAGCCGGAATGAGCAGTTCTTC; size: -; J: TRBJ2-1; V: TRBV9; D: -